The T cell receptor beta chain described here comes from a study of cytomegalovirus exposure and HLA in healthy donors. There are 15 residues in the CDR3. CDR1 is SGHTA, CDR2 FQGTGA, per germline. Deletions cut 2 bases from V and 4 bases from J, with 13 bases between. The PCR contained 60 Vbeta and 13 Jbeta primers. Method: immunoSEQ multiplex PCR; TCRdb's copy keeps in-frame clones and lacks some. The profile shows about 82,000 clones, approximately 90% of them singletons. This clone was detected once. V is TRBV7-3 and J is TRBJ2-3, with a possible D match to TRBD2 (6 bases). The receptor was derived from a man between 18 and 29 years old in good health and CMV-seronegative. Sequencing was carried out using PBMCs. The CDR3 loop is CASSLAGRNADTQYF. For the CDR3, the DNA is TGTGCCAGCAGCTTAGCGGGAAGGAACGCAGATACGCAGTATTTT.